The rows below give T cell receptor beta chains drawn from one sample of a study of Ad26.COV2.S vaccination and SARS-CoV-2 variants. Profiled with immunoSEQ multiplex PCR; TCRdb holds only in-frame clones, not every one. The sample lists about 350,000 clones, 80% to 90% seen once, with approximately 4.5% in the top ten. The material was peripheral blood, obtained in a trial of Ad26.COV2.S vaccine versus placebo. All receptors come from a person aged 18-60 years who received the Ad26.COV2.S COVID-19 vaccine or a placebo. Each CDR3 is given with its conserved first and last residue.

v_gene | CDR3aa
TRBV7-8 | CASSSAIGGESTEAFF
TRBV10-3 | CAISESGTGAYEQYF
TRBV19 | CASNSGTGYNEQFF
TRBV27 | CASSNVASYNEQFF
TRBV11-2 | CASSLGETQYF
TRBV28 | CASSMKGTSGRNTDTQYF
TRBV9 | CASSIGTDTQYF
TRBV28 | CASSSGQGRQPQHF
TRBV19 | CASSTRGATNEKLFF
TRBV5-5 | CASSPRVLNTEAFF
TRBV30 | CAWSASEHTEAFF
TRBV29-1 | CSVNTGDTQYF
TRBV29-1 | CSVASSGANVLTF
TRBV18 | CASSPGQGREKLFF
TRBV7-9 | CASSSLGTGNTIYF
TRBV9 | CASSVSLLQGPGNTIYF
TRBV2 | CASSRDYPIYEQYF
TRBV5-6 | CASTFLGQMNTEAFF
TRBV18 | CASSPTPSYEQYF
TRBV7-2 | CASRTAWGVHEQFF
TRBV9 | CASSVSVSGNTIYF
TRBV7-6 | CASRGRDRGTDTQYF
TRBV6-5 | CASSRDWGQGGEQYF
TRBV19 | CASSWSGLTSSTDTQYF
TRBV19 | CASSIVGGLYEQYF
TRBV15 | CATSRVLAGTSTDTQYF
TRBV6-5 | CASSSFGGITGELFF
TRBV20-1 | CSASKGYNEQFF
TRBV13 | CASSLQVATGELFF
TRBV10-3 | CAISAPESSEAFF
TRBV15 | CATSARELAGYNEQFF
TRBV5-6 | CASSLAGGFNEKLFF
TRBV28 | CASRDRKQTQYF
TRBV7-9 | CASSLVGQILLDGELFF
TRBV6-2/TRBV6-3 | CASRPHGQTSGNTIYF
TRBV9 | CASSPRQDEQYF
TRBV2 | CASSADRRRAYEQYF
TRBV15 | CATKTSGGEQYF
TRBV6-5 | CASTGRDYEQYF
TRBV25-1 | CASSPVGANTEAFF
TRBV5-1 | CASSGPGQGVMNTEAFF
TRBV10-3 | CAISDPPLAANGADTQYF
TRBV21-1 | CASSKGLREGVRRDSSYNEQFF
TRBV5-1 | CASSLGERGTPSYNEQFF
TRBV5-1 | CASRPGTSYEQYF
TRBV19 | CASSTPNLGGQETQYF
TRBV13 | CASSLGPGWGRDTQYF
TRBV11-3 | CASSFSGREGGTDTQYF
TRBV6-1 | CASSERNSAYEQYF
TRBV15 | CATSRDAEYQYQETQYF
TRBV7-8 | CASSLRPTGPYEQYF
TRBV7-9 | CASSLAGPRTSRVTGELFF